This is a list of T cell receptor beta chains from one sample in a study of T cells in Graves' hyperthyroidism and ophthalmopathy. TCRdb ran MiXCR on the multiplex PCR reads and lists one entry per CDR3 protein. Of 650,000 to 750,000 distinct CDR3 sequences in the sample, 12% to 15% were seen once. Sequencing input: blood. These TCRs come from a woman in her late teens or twenties with Graves' hyperthyroidism. The conserved cysteine and the conserved F or W are not part of the CDR3 here. For some rows the clone size is stated as once, few or many, or as a class when expanded; others skip it.

abundance,v_gene,CDR3aa
.,TRBV9,ASSVDWAGELF
few,TRBV6-6,ASSYSRDRGQDTQY
.,TRBV29-1,SVFLPGVYEQY
.,TRBV27,ASSSSPPGAF
.,TRBV13,ASNQLFRDRKIDEQF
.,TRBV6-2/TRBV6-3,ASRVQGTFGEQY
many,TRBV12-3/TRBV12-4,ASAPGGVRSPLH
few,TRBV19,ASSITGYGNIQY
.,TRBV2,ASRPDGGSYSNQPQH
.,TRBV6-1,ASSARGLAETSAYEQY
few,TRBV19,ASRGTRLAGLETQY
once,TRBV20-1,SAQARETQY
once,TRBV20-1,SATSQGAGELF
many,TRBV7-9,ASSPTDGNYGYT
many,TRBV27,ASSPGTGWTTEAF
many,TRBV6-1,ASSEWGLSGNTIY
many,TRBV7-6,ASSLSSTFGEQY
.,TRBV12-3/TRBV12-4,ASSFGVIAYEQY
many,TRBV28,ASSFGGGFWSKDNQPQH
many,TRBV7-9,ASSYPTSGSPQTQRGEETQY
many,TRBV2,ASSDYSGTNYEQY
many,TRBV30,AWSGRYTGELF
many,TRBV2,ASRVVSTEAF
many,TRBV3-1,ASSQSGRGQSPLH
few,TRBV27,ASSFRDSSYNEQL
many,TRBV10-3,AISAHPGQGEHEQY
many,TRBV7-2,ASTSTGGSTGELF
few,TRBV30,AWSRSFPGNTIY
few,TRBV20-1,SAGPRGSSYNEQF
many,TRBV11-1,AYKPADSGNTIY
many,TRBV30,AWSAGSSGNTIY
.,TRBV29-1,SVRTSGGLGEQF
many,TRBV2,ASSALAGFYNEQF
few,TRBV20-1,SARGQYTGELF
.,TRBV19,ASSTLGPRGAGVSDTQY
few,TRBV20-1,SARDGAGALTDTQY
.,TRBV6-1,ASRTLAGGLREQF
many,TRBV27,ASSAGTEPSYNEQF
.,TRBV10-2,ASSDVPEQF
few,TRBV29-1,SVISGGAYEQY
.,TRBV10-2,ASSESVLAGEGELL
few,TRBV7-9,ASTERVNTEAF
.,TRBV30,AWNRGETSGLPYNEQF
many,TRBV10-3,AISDRLGLAGEDTQY
.,TRBV5-1,ASSLEREEMNEQF
many,TRBV20-1,SATRFEFGDYGYT
few,TRBV6-2/TRBV6-3,ASSRQGTPSSYEQY
many,TRBV27,ASSLSGAGGIRYEQY
.,TRBV4-1,ASSQGALSGNTIY
.,TRBV9,ASSVGGTGADGYT
.,TRBV6-5,TSRHSGGGSDTQY
.,TRBV11-2,ASSLGGATNEQF
many,TRBV28,ASSPSLLRDTQY
few,TRBV7-8,ASTLSGGRHGELF
many,TRBV4-2,ASSRLTGTMDTQY
many,TRBV2,ASSRQGNHEQY
few,TRBV7-2,ASSLLDRLWLDGPQH